These 27 T cell receptor beta chains were all obtained from the same sample, sequenced in a study of early T cells in non-severe SARS-CoV-2 infection. TCRdb redid the calling of the 5' RACE reads with MiXCR, one entry per CDR3 protein. The sample yields more than 90,000 distinct CDR3 sequences, less than 15% seen once. The sequenced sample was whole blood. The receptors here all came from an adult who was a healthcare worker with PCR-confirmed SARS-CoV-2 infection or an uninfected control (not recorded which).

The table lists this clonotype with many counts. The CDR3: CSARSPNNEQFF. CDR3 DNA: TGCAGTGCTAGGTCCCCGAACAATGAGCAGTTCTTC. The chain links TRBV20-1 to TRBJ2-1; unclear D gene. The CDR3 loop spans 12 amino acids. V was shortened by 3 bases and J by 5 bases, with 8 bases between the two germline ends. Per germline, CDR1 DFQATT and CDR2 SNEGSKA (reference sequence).

This clonotype occurred many times. This chain uses TRBV5-1 with TRBJ1-1; the D gene is possibly TRBD1 (5 bases). The CDR3 has 13 residues. From germline, CDR1 is SGHRS and CDR2 YFSETQ. Trimming shortened V by 4 bases and J by 2 bases, and 9 bases separated the two germline ends. The DNA for the CDR3 is TGCGCCAGCAGCGCTGGGGCCAACACTGAAGCTTTCTTT. This gives the protein CASSAGANTEAFF. The complete variable domain, with remaining parts taken from reference TRBV5-1 and TRBJ1-1, reads KAGVTQTPRYLIKTRGQQVTLSCSPISGHRSVSWYQQTPGQGLQFLFEYFSETQRNKGNFPGRFSGRQFSNSRSEMNVSTLELGDSALYLCASSAGANTEAFFGQGTRLTVV.

The rearrangement links TRBV29-1 to TRBJ2-7, with TRBD2 matching 7 bases. The V gene's germline CDR1 is SQVTM and CDR2 ANQGSEA. J was trimmed by 7 bases and V by 6 bases; bases with no gene match: 6. This CDR3 is 11 amino acids long. The CDR3 DNA reads TGCAGCGTGCGCGGGAGCGGAGAGCAGTACTTC. This gives the protein CSVRGSGEQYF.

This clonotype was detected many times. The gene calls are TRBV20-1 and TRBJ2-5; 10 positions match TRBD2. Germline CDR1 reads DFQATT; CDR2 reads SNEGSKA (reference sequence). The trim removed 6 bases at V and 1 base at J, leaving 5 bases unmatched. CDR3 length: 14 amino acids. For the CDR3, the DNA is TGCAGTGCAACTATAGCGGGGGGCCAAGAGACCCAGTACTTC. The encoded protein is CSATIAGGQETQYF.

This clonotype was seen ten or more times. The genes are TRBV4-1 and TRBJ2-2; 8 bases fit TRBD2. Germline trimming cut 6 bases from V and 6 bases from J; bases unmatched to any gene: 3. Germline V CDR1 and CDR2: MGHRA, YSYEKL. This CDR3 comprises 13 residues. CDR3 residues: CASRGLASGELFF. The CDR3 DNA reads TGCGCCAGCAGAGGACTAGCATCCGGGGAGCTGTTTTTT.

This clonotype was picked up many times. V and J are TRBV19 and TRBJ2-3, with no clear D. The CDR3 consists of 13 residues. Germline-derived CDR1 and CDR2 are LNHDA and SQIVND (reference sequence). V was trimmed by 5 bases and J by 6 bases, leaving 12 bases between them. CDR3 DNA: TGTGCCAGTAGTCTAAACAGCCCCGATACGCAGTATTTT. It is translated as CASSLNSPDTQYF.

This clonotype was seen ten or more times. The chain is built from TRBV12-5 and TRBJ1-2; tentatively, D is TRBD1 (5 bases). Between the trimmed V and J ends, which lost 7 bases and 4 bases, there was a span of 13 bases. The CDR3 has 13 amino acids. Germline CDR1 LGHNT, CDR2 FRNRAP. In DNA, the CDR3 is TGTGCTAGTGCCCCGGCGGGGACCTATGGCTACACCTTC. Encoded protein: CASAPAGTYGYTF.

This clonotype was counted ten times or more. V gene TRBV6-1 combines with J gene TRBJ1-2, with D possibly TRBD1 on 6 matching bases. The CDR3 contains 14 residues. V gave up 7 bases and J gave up 4 bases, with 16 bases separating them. The germline V gene has CDR1 MNHNS and CDR2 SASEGT. Here the CDR3 reads CASTARGGLYGYTF. In nucleotides, the CDR3 is TGTGCCAGCACCGCCCGCGGGGGCCTCTATGGCTACACCTTC.

This clonotype has more than one count but fewer than ten. The CDR3 loop is CASSLDGTGELFF. For the CDR3, the DNA is TGTGCCAGCAGCTTAGACGGCACCGGGGAGCTGTTTTTT. The chain combines TRBV11-1 with TRBJ2-2; no firm D call. This CDR3 region has 13 residues. In germline, CDR1 is SGHAT, CDR2 FQDESV (reference sequence). The V gene lost 1 base and the J gene lost 4 bases, with 4 bases spanning the gap.

This clonotype was detected a few times. The CDR3: CATSRGSLAEGRTDTQYF. The DNA of the CDR3 is TGTGCCACCAGCAGAGGCTCCCTAGCGGAGGGGCGCACAGATACGCAGTATTTT. The chain recombines TRBV15 with TRBJ2-3, with TRBD2 identical over 7 bases. In germline, CDR1 is LNHNV, CDR2 YYDKDF (reference sequence). The CDR3 spans 18 residues. Trimming took 1 base from V and 1 from J; bases not matched to a gene: 11.

The CDR3: CASSLRGGGDQETQYF. The CDR3 DNA reads TGTGCCAGCAGTTTGAGAGGAGGCGGGGACCAAGAGACCCAGTACTTC. The rearrangement links TRBV28 to TRBJ2-5; D is possibly TRBD2 (6 bases). CDR3 length equals 16 residues. With 3 bases removed from V and 0 bases from J, the gap between germline ends came to 14 bases. Germline loops: CDR1 MDHEN, CDR2 SYDVKM.

The rearrangement uses TRBV29-1 and TRBJ2-2; TRBD1 or TRBD2 may be the D gene (5 bases each). The CDR3 has 16 amino acids. The V gene's germline CDR1 is SQVTM and CDR2 ANQGSEA. Deletions cut 6 bases from V and 2 bases from J, with 19 bases between. CDR3 region: CSVMGERGINTGELFF. DNA for the CDR3: TGCAGCGTCATGGGGGAGAGGGGCATTAACACCGGGGAGCTGTTTTTT.

This clonotype has just a few counts. The V call is TRBV12-3 or TRBV12-4, the J call TRBJ1-1; TRBD1 is a possible D gene (6 bases). The CDR3 consists of 15 residues. Trimming took 7 bases from V and 3 from J, leaving 18 bases between them. The CDR3 nucleotides read TGTGCCAGCACCCATAGGGGGATTGGGGACACTGAAGCTTTCTTT. Its protein product is CASTHRGIGDTEAFF.

V and J are TRBV12-3 or TRBV12-4 and TRBJ1-5; no definite D call. The CDR3 is 13 amino acids. Trimming stripped 8 bases from V and 2 bases from J, with 10 bases between. This CDR3 is CASRFQGNQPQHF. The CDR3 DNA is TGTGCCAGCCGGTTTCAAGGCAATCAGCCCCAGCATTTT.

The rearrangement joins TRBV14 to TRBJ2-3; D is uncertain. Trimming removed 1 base from V and 0 bases from J, with 5 bases in between. CDR1 and CDR2 (germline): SGHDN, FVKESK. The CDR3 totals 14 residues. The CDR3 here is CASSQGRSTDTQYF. The CDR3, as DNA: TGTGCCAGCAGCCAAGGCAGGAGCACAGATACGCAGTATTTT.

The V gene is TRBV10-2, the J gene TRBJ1-5, with unresolved D. CDR3 size: 13 residues. Deletions cut 8 bases from V and 6 bases from J, with 14 bases between. Germline V gene lookup returns CDR1 WSHSY and CDR2 SAAADI. The CDR3 protein is CASAGGLSQPQHF. The CDR3 DNA reads as TGCGCCAGCGCGGGAGGGTTGAGTCAGCCCCAGCATTTT.

This clonotype has ten or more counts. This rearrangement joins TRBV6-5 to TRBJ1-3, with D maybe TRBD1 (5 bases). V lost 2 bases, J lost 7 bases, and 12 bases lay in between. Per the germline V gene, CDR1 is MNHEY and CDR2 is SVGAGI. The CDR3 contains 14 residues. Here the CDR3 DNA reads TGTGCCAGCAGTTACGATAGGGGCGGGAACACCATATATTTT. Protein: CASSYDRGGNTIYF.

This clonotype was seen ten or more times. The chain is built from TRBV28 and TRBJ2-1; TRBD2 is a possible D gene (5 bases). Germline assignment: CDR1 MDHEN and CDR2 SYDVKM. This CDR3 region has 17 residues. V lost 6 bases, J lost 5 bases, and 23 bases lay in between. The CDR3 loop is CASRSPEGYTPHNEQFF. Here the CDR3 DNA reads TGTGCCAGCAGATCCCCTGAGGGTTACACCCCCCACAATGAGCAGTTCTTC.

This rearrangement joins TRBV10-1 to TRBJ2-1; D assignment may be TRBD1 or TRBD2 (6 bases each). The germline V and J ends were trimmed by 0 bases and 3 bases, with 9 bases remaining between them. The CDR3 loop spans 15 amino acids. Germline assignment: CDR1 WNHNN and CDR2 SYGVQD (reference sequence). CDR3 region: CASSESRGVYNEQFF. In DNA, the CDR3 is TGCGCCAGCAGTGAGTCGAGGGGGGTCTACAATGAGCAGTTCTTC.

This clonotype has more than one count but fewer than ten. The chain employs TRBV6-5 and TRBJ1-4; TRBD1 matches at 7 bases. Germline loops: CDR1 MNHEY, CDR2 SVGAGI. With V trimmed by 6 bases and J by 1 base, 2 bases remained unmatched. The CDR3 runs 14 residues. CDR3 residues: CASSYRGTNEKLFF. The DNA of the CDR3 is TGTGCCAGCAGCTACAGGGGAACTAATGAAAAACTGTTTTTT.

This clonotype came up a few times. The rearrangement joins TRBV12-3 or TRBV12-4 to TRBJ2-4; D is undetermined. The CDR3 has 13 amino acids. V was shortened by 1 base and J by 8 bases, with 9 bases between the two germline ends. DNA for the CDR3: TGTGCCAGCAGTTTAGAGGGAAGAGACATTCAGTACTTC. Encoded protein: CASSLEGRDIQYF.

The chain employs TRBV7-2 and TRBJ1-3; weak D call: TRBD1 (6 bases). Germline CDR1 and CDR2: SGHTA and FQGNSA. The CDR3 runs to 16 residues. V was clipped by 5 bases and J by 4 bases, with 18 bases between them. DNA for the CDR3: TGTGCCAGCAGCCTCCGTCCGGGGGCGCGGGGAAACACCATATATTTT. Its protein is CASSLRPGARGNTIYF.

The V and J genes are TRBV11-2 and TRBJ2-5; 9 nucleotides line up with TRBD2. The ends lost 3 bases at V and 8 bases at J; junction bases unmatched: 10. CDR1 and CDR2 from the germline V gene are SGHAT and FQNNGV. CDR3 length equals 15 residues. The CDR3 loop is CASSLGAGGLNTQYF. In DNA form, the CDR3 reads TGTGCCAGCAGCTTGGGAGCGGGGGGCCTGAATACCCAGTACTTC.

This clonotype showed up just a few times. V is TRBV7-3 and J is TRBJ2-2; 9 nucleotides align to TRBD1. The CDR3 has 17 residues. V was pared by 5 bases and J by 4 bases, with 11 bases of the junction left unmatched. Germline CDR1 reads SGHTA; CDR2 reads FQGTGA. CDR3 in DNA: TGTGCCAGCAGCGCAAACCCGGGACAGGGCAGCACCGGGGAGCTGTTTTTT. Translating it yields CASSANPGQGSTGELFF.

This clonotype has more than one count but fewer than ten. This chain links TRBV20-1 with TRBJ2-2; D unclear. Looked up from germline, CDR1 is DFQATT and CDR2 is SNEGSKA (reference sequence). With 2 bases removed from V and 0 bases from J, the gap between germline ends came to 4 bases. The CDR3 contains 13 residues. As DNA, the CDR3 is TGCAGTGCTAGACAGGCGAACACCGGGGAGCTGTTTTTT. This codes for CSARQANTGELFF.

CDR3 residues: CSAGSEHQPQHF. The DNA for the CDR3 is TGCAGCGCGGGCTCCGAGCATCAGCCCCAGCATTTT. V is TRBV29-1 and J is TRBJ1-5; no definite D call. Germline assignment: CDR1 SQVTM and CDR2 ANQGSEA. V lost 7 bases and J lost 5, with 12 bases in between. The CDR3 totals 12 residues. The whole variable domain, filled in from reference TRBV29-1 and TRBJ1-5, reads SAVISQKPSRDICQRGTSLTIQCQVDSQVTMMFWYRQQPGQSLTLIATANQGSEATYESGFVIDKFPISRPNLTFSTLTVSNMSPEDSSIYLCSAGSEHQPQHFGDGTRLSIL.

This clonotype showed up many times. In DNA form, the CDR3 reads TGTGCCAGCAGCTCAGGGGGCGGAAATGAAAAACTGTTTTTT. Translation: CASSSGGGNEKLFF. This rearrangement joins TRBV7-9 to TRBJ1-4; 8 bases fit TRBD1. The V gene end was trimmed by 4 bases and the J gene end by 5 bases; junction bases not matched to a gene: 3. From germline, CDR1 is SEHNR and CDR2 FQNEAQ (reference sequence). The length of the CDR3 is 14 residues.